These 19 T cell receptor beta chains came from one sample sequenced in a study of beta chain features in type 1 diabetes. The sequenced template was cDNA made from the entire isolated RNA. Data came from immunoSEQ multiplex PCR; TCRdb stores just in-frame clones and leaves some out. This table holds under 450,000 clones, approximately 15% found once. The sequenced sample consisted of naive CD4+ T cells from blood. These receptor sequences come from a man aged 25-45 years in good health.

The gene calls are TRBV6-6 and TRBJ1-4; 9 nucleotides agree with TRBD1. Germline loops: CDR1 MNHNY, CDR2 SVGAGI (reference sequence). The CDR3 has 14 amino acids. The V gene end was trimmed by 6 bases and the J gene end by 6 bases; junction bases not matched to a gene: 5. CDR3 in DNA: TGTGCCAGCAGGACAGGGGGGTCGGATGAAAAACTGTTTTTT. Translation gives CASRTGGSDEKLFF.

CDR3 loop: CASSPRRGSTDTQYF. Written as DNA, the CDR3 is TGTGCCAGCTCACCACGCAGGGGATCCACAGATACGCAGTATTTT. The rearrangement uses TRBV18 and TRBJ2-3; a weak D match, TRBD1 (6 bases). The germline V gene encodes CDR1 KGHSH and CDR2 LQKENI. The CDR3 totals 15 residues. V was shortened by 1 base and J by 2 bases, with 10 bases between the two germline ends.

This clone has a handful of counts. The gene calls are TRBV19 and TRBJ2-3; D not certain. V shed 10 bases and J shed 2 bases, with 7 bases lying between them. The CDR3 extends over 11 amino acids. Germline V gives CDR1 LNHDA, CDR2 SQIVND (reference sequence). CDR3 sequence: CATTNTDTQYF. The CDR3 region has the DNA TGTGCCACTACAAACACAGATACGCAGTATTTT.

V gene TRBV30 combines with J gene TRBJ1-2, with D uncertain. Trimming cost V 0 bases and J 4 bases, with 9 bases left between them. This CDR3 has 13 amino acids. Germline V gives CDR1 GTSNPN, CDR2 SVGIG (reference sequence). The CDR3 loop reads CAWSVDPPYGYTF. In DNA, the CDR3 is TGTGCCTGGAGTGTAGACCCTCCCTATGGCTACACCTTC.

This clone was seen only a few times. The chain uses TRBV4-1 and TRBJ1-2; 11 nucleotides agree with TRBD1. This CDR3 spans 15 amino acids. The germline V gene encodes CDR1 MGHRA and CDR2 YSYEKL. V lost 3 bases to trimming and J lost 5 bases; unmatched junction nucleotides: 5. CDR3 DNA sequence: TGCGCCAGCAGCCACGGACAGGGGGCTTCTTATGGCTACACCTTC. Its protein product is CASSHGQGASYGYTF.

This rearrangement joins TRBV2 to TRBJ2-5; 11 bases are a match to TRBD2. V dropped 2 bases and J dropped 4; count of bases not matched to a gene: 9. The CDR3 runs 17 residues. CDR1 and CDR2 (germline): SNHLY, FYNNEI. CDR3 amino acids: CASSELLAGGFGETQYF. The CDR3 bases are TGTGCCAGCAGTGAACTCCTAGCGGGAGGATTCGGAGAGACCCAGTACTTC.

The chain has TRBV4-3 and TRBJ2-6; no definite D call. The CDR3 is 18 amino acids. Germline-derived CDR1 and CDR2 are LGHNA and YSLEER. Trimming cost V 0 bases and J 0 bases, with 12 bases left between them. CDR3: CASSQDLAAGSGANVLTF. The CDR3 nucleotides are TGCGCCAGCAGCCAAGATCTGGCCGCCGGCTCTGGGGCCAACGTCCTGACTTTC.

This clone was observed a handful of times. V and J are TRBV7-9 and TRBJ1-1; no reliable D call. This CDR3 has 12 amino acids. Germline loops: CDR1 SEHNR, CDR2 FQNEAQ (reference sequence). The ends were cut back, 1 base at V and 10 bases at J, with 10 bases in the middle. CDR3 protein: CASSLDSTVAFF. The CDR3 DNA sequence: TGTGCCAGCAGCTTAGATAGCACCGTAGCTTTCTTT.

This chain uses TRBV5-1 with TRBJ1-2; D perhaps matches TRBD1 (5 bases). The V end lost 6 bases, the J end lost 2 bases, and 14 bases lay between the germline ends. The CDR3 sequence is 14 residues long. In germline, CDR1 is SGHRS, CDR2 YFSETQ. The CDR3 DNA reads as TGCGCCAGCACCCGGGACGGCTGGAACTATGGCTACACCTTC. Translation: CASTRDGWNYGYTF.

Comments on this clone: The sample has other DNA sequences that encode this CDR3 too. The gene calls are TRBV29-1 and TRBJ2-1; weak D call: TRBD2 (6 bases). V was shortened by 4 bases and J by 7 bases, with 14 bases between the two germline ends. Germline CDR1 is SQVTM and CDR2 is ANQGSEA. The CDR3 covers 13 residues. The DNA of the CDR3 is TGCAGCGTTGGGCATTCCCGGGGGAATGAGCAGTTCTTC. Protein product: CSVGHSRGNEQFF.

This rearrangement joins TRBV9 to TRBJ2-5; no reliable D call. Germline CDR1 reads SGDLS; CDR2 reads YYNGEE. V dropped 0 bases and J dropped 0 bases, with 6 bases sitting between them. This CDR3 has 14 amino acids. The CDR3 is CASSVGANQETQYF. CDR3 DNA sequence: TGTGCCAGCAGCGTAGGGGCGAACCAAGAGACCCAGTACTTC.

The V call is TRBV7-2, the J call TRBJ2-5; D might be TRBD2 (6 bases). TRBJ2-7 matches the DNA end more closely, so the J call is doubtful. This CDR3 region has 14 residues. The V gene's germline CDR1 is SGHTA and CDR2 FQGNSA. This chain's CDR3 is CASSSGTAGYEQYF. Written as DNA, the CDR3 is TGTGCCAGCAGCTCCGGGACTGCTGGCTACGAGCAGTACTTC.

V and J are TRBV18 and TRBJ1-1; weak D call: TRBD1 (5 bases). Germline CDR1 reads KGHSH; CDR2 reads LQKENI. The CDR3 runs to 13 residues. Trimming cost V 6 bases and J 3 bases, with 11 bases left between them. The CDR3 coding sequence is TGTGCCAGCTCCCCAGGGACGGACACTGAAGCTTTCTTT. Amino acid sequence: CASSPGTDTEAFF.

This clone was picked up a small number of times. This chain connects TRBV7-2 to TRBJ2-1, with TRBD2 matching 11 bases. CDR3 size: 15 residues. CDR1 and CDR2 (germline): SGHTA, FQGNSA. The V segment lost 2 bases and the J segment 9 bases; nucleotides outside the gene matches: 6. DNA for the CDR3: TGTGCCAGCAGCTTATTGACTAGCGGGATAGGTGAGCAGTTCTTC. Translating it yields CASSLLTSGIGEQFF.

The chain recombines TRBV5-1 with TRBJ1-1; possibly TRBD1 for D (5 bases). Germline V gene sequence: CDR1 SGHRS, CDR2 YFSETQ. Trimming took 3 bases from V and 4 from J, leaving 13 bases between them. This CDR3 region has 14 residues. The chain's CDR3 is CASSWEIGTTEAFF. The CDR3 bases are TGCGCCAGCAGCTGGGAAATTGGGACCACTGAAGCTTTCTTT.

This clone came up a few times. The chain links TRBV30 to TRBJ1-1; D gene unclear. The CDR3 is 10 residues long. Germline values: CDR1 GTSNPN, CDR2 SVGIG (reference sequence). V dropped 4 bases and J dropped 4 bases, with 4 bases sitting between them. The CDR3 region is CAWTVTEAFF. CDR3 coding DNA: TGTGCCTGGACAGTCACTGAAGCTTTCTTT.

This clone has just a few counts. J is TRBJ1-1 and V is TRBV11-3; D is unresolved. Between the trimmed V and J ends, which lost 5 bases and 5 bases, there was a span of 9 bases. CDR1 and CDR2 from the germline V gene are SGHNT and YENEEA. The CDR3 spans 12 residues. The DNA of the CDR3 is TGTGCCAGCAGCCCCGGCAGGACTGAAGCTTTCTTT. The encoded protein is CASSPGRTEAFF.

This clone was seen only a few times. The rearrangement links TRBV21-1 to TRBJ2-5; the D call TRBD1 from the table was never checked on the DNA. TRBV21-1 is tagged as a pseudogene. CDR3 length equals 13 residues. CDR3 amino acids: CASSGGRVETQYF. Here the CDR3 DNA reads TGTGCCAGCAGCGGGGGCAGGGTTGAGACCCAGTACTTC.

This clone was observed a handful of times. This chain uses TRBV15 with TRBJ2-7; the match to TRBD2 covers 8 bases. This CDR3 region has 16 residues. The germline CDR1 and CDR2 sequences are LNHNV and YYDKDF (reference sequence). Trimming cost V 1 base and J 3 bases; bases outside gene matches: 8. CDR3 sequence: CATSRVGGGPYYEQYF. Written as DNA, the CDR3 is TGTGCCACCAGCAGAGTAGGCGGGGGGCCCTACTACGAGCAGTACTTC.